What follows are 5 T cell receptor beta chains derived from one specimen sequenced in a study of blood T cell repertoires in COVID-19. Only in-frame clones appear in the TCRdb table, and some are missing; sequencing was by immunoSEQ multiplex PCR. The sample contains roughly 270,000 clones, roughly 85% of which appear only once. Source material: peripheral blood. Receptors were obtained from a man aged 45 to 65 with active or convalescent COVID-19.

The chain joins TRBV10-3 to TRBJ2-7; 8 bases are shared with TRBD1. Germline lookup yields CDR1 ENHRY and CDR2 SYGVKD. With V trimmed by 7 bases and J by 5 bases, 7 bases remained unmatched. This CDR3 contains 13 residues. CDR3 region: CAITRAGGDEQYF. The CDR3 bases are TGTGCCATCACTCGGGCAGGGGGCGACGAGCAGTACTTC.

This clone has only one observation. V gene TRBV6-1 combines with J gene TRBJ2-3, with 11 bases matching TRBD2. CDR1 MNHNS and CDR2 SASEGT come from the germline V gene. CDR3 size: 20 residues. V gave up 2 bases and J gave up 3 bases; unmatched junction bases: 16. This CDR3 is CASSEPPTVVAGGPTDTQYF. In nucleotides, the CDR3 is TGTGCCAGCAGTGAACCCCCCACGGTTGTAGCGGGAGGGCCGACAGATACGCAGTATTTT.

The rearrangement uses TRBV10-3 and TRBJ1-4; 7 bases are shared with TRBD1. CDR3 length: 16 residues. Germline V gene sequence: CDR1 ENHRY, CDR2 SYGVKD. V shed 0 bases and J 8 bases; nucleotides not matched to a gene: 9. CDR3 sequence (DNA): TGTGCCATCAGTGAGTCACGGAGGACAGGAGGCGAAAAACTGTTTTTT. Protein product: CAISESRRTGGEKLFF.

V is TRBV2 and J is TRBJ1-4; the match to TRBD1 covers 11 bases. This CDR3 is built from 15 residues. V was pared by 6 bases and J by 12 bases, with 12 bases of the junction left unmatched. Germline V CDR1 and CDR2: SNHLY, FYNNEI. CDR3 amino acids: CASSEDRGHLGQLFF. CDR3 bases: TGTGCCAGCAGCGAGGACAGGGGGCATTTGGGACAACTGTTTTTT.

CDR3 DNA sequence: TGCGCCAGCAGCTCCACAGGGGGGGGCTGGGAGACCCAGTACTTC. The encoded protein is CASSSTGGGWETQYF. The chain uses TRBV5-1 and TRBJ2-5; a weak D match, TRBD1 (8 bases). The germline V gene has CDR1 SGHRS and CDR2 YFSETQ. The CDR3 extends over 15 amino acids. The ends were cut back, 3 bases at V and 5 bases at J, with 17 bases in the middle.